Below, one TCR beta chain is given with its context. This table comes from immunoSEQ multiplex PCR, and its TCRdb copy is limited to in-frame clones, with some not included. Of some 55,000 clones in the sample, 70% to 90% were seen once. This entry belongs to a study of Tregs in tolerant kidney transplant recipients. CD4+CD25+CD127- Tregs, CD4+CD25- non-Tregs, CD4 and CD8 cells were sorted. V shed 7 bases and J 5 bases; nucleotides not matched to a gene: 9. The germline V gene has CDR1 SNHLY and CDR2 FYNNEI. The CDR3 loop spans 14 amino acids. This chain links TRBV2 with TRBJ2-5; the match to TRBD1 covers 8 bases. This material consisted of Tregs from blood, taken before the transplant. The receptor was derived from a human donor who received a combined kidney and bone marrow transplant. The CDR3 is CASIPDRVVETQYF. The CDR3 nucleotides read TGTGCCAGCATTCCGGACAGGGTGGTTGAGACCCAGTACTTC.